This T cell receptor beta chain was retrieved from a study of Graves' ophthalmopathy and Graves' hyperthyroidism. Serum thyroxine and TRAb, along with clinical symptoms, thyroid ultrasound and orbital computed tomography, were what diagnosis relied on. The sequenced template was RNA, covering the TCR beta CDR3 region. Investigators did first-round RT-PCR with HTBI primers, then second-round multiplex PCR. One entry per CDR3 protein, called by TCRdb with MiXCR from the multiplex PCR reads. The sample yields 150,000 or so distinct CDR3 sequences, 39% seen once. The CDR3 extends over 10 amino acids. Germline loops: CDR1 MNHEY, CDR2 SVGEGT. V dropped 8 bases and J dropped 7 bases, with 8 bases sitting between them. At least ten counts were recorded for this clonotype.

This receptor was identified in a man younger than 45 with Graves' ophthalmopathy. The rearrangement joins TRBV6-2 or TRBV6-3 to TRBJ1-2; the D is unclear. Sequencing was carried out using peripheral blood. This chain's CDR3 is CASGPFGYTF. The CDR3 nucleotides are TGTGCCAGCGGTCCCTTTGGCTACACCTTC.